Below are 12 T cell receptor beta chains sequenced from a single sample in a study of control samples from healthy donors and cancer patients. Clones were sequenced by immunoSEQ multiplex PCR, and TCRdb holds only the in-frame ones, with some missing. The profile covers 350,000 to 450,000 clones, with 80% to 95% appearing a single time and approximately 6.3% taken by the ten largest. Sequencing was done on a sample of PBMCs. The receptors here all came from a man aged 35-49 years with head and neck cancer.

The chain uses TRBV7-3 and TRBJ2-2; tentatively, D is TRBD2 (5 bases). Germline values: CDR1 SGHTA, CDR2 FQGTGA. Trimming stripped 3 bases from V and 2 bases from J, with 13 bases between. The CDR3 is made up of 16 amino acids. The CDR3 region has the DNA TGTGCCAGCAGCTTGATGGACTTTCAAAACACCGGGGAGCTGTTTTTT. Translated, it gives CASSLMDFQNTGELFF.

Only a few counts were recorded for this clone. The chain is built from TRBV4-2 and TRBJ1-5; D might be TRBD1 (6 bases). Germline lookup yields CDR1 LGHNA and CDR2 YNFKEQ. The CDR3 spans 15 residues. The V and J ends lost 1 base and 6 bases respectively, with 13 bases between them. This chain's CDR3 is CASSQVQGLGQPQHF. CDR3 in DNA: TGTGCCAGCAGCCAAGTTCAGGGGTTAGGTCAGCCCCAGCATTTT.

The rearrangement joins TRBV9 to TRBJ1-2; 9 bases map to TRBD1. V gave up 2 bases and J gave up 1 base; unmatched junction bases: 3. Germline-derived CDR1 and CDR2 are SGDLS and YYNGEE. The CDR3 length is 15 residues. The CDR3, as DNA: TGTGCCAGCAGCGTGGGACAGGGCCTTAACTATGGCTACACCTTC. Translating gives CASSVGQGLNYGYTF.

This chain links TRBV20-1 with TRBJ1-1, with D unresolved. CDR3 size: 11 residues. Trimming cost V 6 bases and J 6 bases, with 11 bases left between them. Germline assignment: CDR1 DFQATT and CDR2 SNEGSKA (reference sequence). The DNA of the CDR3 is TGCAGTGCCTCAGCCGAACCTGAAGCTTTCTTT. Its protein product is CSASAEPEAFF.

The rearrangement links TRBV27 to TRBJ2-1, with TRBD2 matching over 12 bases. The junction had 11 bases not matched to a gene; V was cut back by 5 bases and J by 12 bases. The germline CDR1 and CDR2 sequences are MNHEY and SMNVEV (reference sequence). The CDR3 length is 15 residues. CDR3 nucleotides: TGTGCCAGCAGTCCCCCCCAGACTAGCGGGAGAGTGCAGTTCTTC. Translating it yields CASSPPQTSGRVQFF.

V is TRBV6-1 and J is TRBJ2-1; 7 nucleotides agree with TRBD2. The CDR3 length is 15 residues. J gave up 5 bases and V 3 bases, and 7 bases lay outside the gene matches. The V gene's germline CDR1 is MNHNS and CDR2 SASEGT. The CDR3 loop is CASSEDWGGNNEQFF. CDR3 nucleotide sequence: TGTGCCAGCAGTGAGGACTGGGGGGGAAACAATGAGCAGTTCTTC.

The chain employs TRBV7-2 and TRBJ1-4; D is undetermined. The V and J ends lost 4 bases and 0 bases respectively, with 6 bases between them. The CDR3 has 14 amino acids. The germline CDR1 and CDR2 sequences are SGHTA and FQGNSA. CDR3 in DNA: TGTGCCAGCAGCTGGGGAGCAACTAATGAAAAACTGTTTTTT. The encoded protein is CASSWGATNEKLFF.

V is TRBV10-1 and J is TRBJ2-2, with 8 bases matching TRBD2. This CDR3 region has 15 residues. J lost 6 bases, V lost 4 bases, and 7 bases had no gene match. The V gene's germline CDR1 is WNHNN and CDR2 SYGVQD (reference sequence). CDR3 sequence: CASSGPGLGAGELFF. CDR3 DNA: TGCGCCAGCAGTGGACCGGGACTAGGGGCCGGGGAGCTGTTTTTT.

Concerning this clone itself: The same CDR3 also results from other DNA sequences found in this sample. The chain couples TRBV5-1 to TRBJ2-7, with 8 bases matching TRBD1. Germline V gives CDR1 SGHRS, CDR2 YFSETQ. The CDR3 loop spans 14 amino acids. The ends lost 3 bases at V and 3 bases at J; junction bases unmatched: 5. The CDR3 loop is CASSSGTGDYEQYF. In DNA form, the CDR3 reads TGCGCCAGCAGCTCAGGGACAGGCGACTACGAGCAGTACTTC.

The chain carries TRBV27 and TRBJ1-3; TRBD1 agrees at 8 bases. J gave up 10 bases and V 3 bases, and 2 bases lay outside the gene matches. The CDR3 loop spans 12 amino acids. Per the germline V gene, CDR1 is MNHEY and CDR2 is SMNVEV (reference sequence). The CDR3 DNA reads TGTGCCAGCAGTTTCACAGGGGGTACCATATATTTT. It codes for CASSFTGGTIYF.

The rearrangement links TRBV7-2 to TRBJ1-3; 7 positions match TRBD1. J was trimmed by 0 bases and V by 2 bases; bases with no gene match: 4. The CDR3 totals 16 residues. Germline-derived CDR1 and CDR2 are SGHTA and FQGNSA. The DNA for the CDR3 is TGTGCCAGCAGCTTATGGACAGGCTCCTCTGGAAACACCATATATTTT. Translated: CASSLWTGSSGNTIYF.

This clone showed up just once. The V call is TRBV7-6, the J call TRBJ1-3, with D possibly TRBD1 on 6 matching bases. The CDR3 runs to 16 residues. The ends were cut back, 2 bases at V and 0 bases at J, with 11 bases in the middle. Germline V gene sequence: CDR1 SGHVS, CDR2 FNYEAQ. CDR3 in DNA: TGTGCCAGCAGCTTACAGCAGGGGAACTCTGGAAACACCATATATTTT. Its translation: CASSLQQGNSGNTIYF.